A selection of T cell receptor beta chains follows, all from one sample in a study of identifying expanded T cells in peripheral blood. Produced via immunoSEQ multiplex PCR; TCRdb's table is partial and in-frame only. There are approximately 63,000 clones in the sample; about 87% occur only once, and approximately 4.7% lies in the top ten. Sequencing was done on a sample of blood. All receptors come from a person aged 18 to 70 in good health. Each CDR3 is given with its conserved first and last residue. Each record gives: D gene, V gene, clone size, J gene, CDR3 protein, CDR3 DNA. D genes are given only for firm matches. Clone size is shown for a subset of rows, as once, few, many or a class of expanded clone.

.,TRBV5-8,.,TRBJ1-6,CASSEGKSYNSPLHF,TGTGCCAGCAGCGAGGGGAAATCCTATAATTCACCCCTCCACTTT
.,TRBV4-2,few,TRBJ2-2,CASSQDEGSTGELFF,TGTGCCAGCAGCCAAGACGAAGGTTCCACCGGGGAGCTGTTTTTT
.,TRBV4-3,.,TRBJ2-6,CASSQEEGSGANVLTF,TGCGCCAGCAGCCAAGAAGAGGGCTCTGGGGCCAACGTCCTGACTTTC
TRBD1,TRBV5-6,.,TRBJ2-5,CASSLVASGGGETQYF,TGTGCCAGCAGCTTGGTAGCGTCAGGGGGCGGGGAGACCCAGTACTTC
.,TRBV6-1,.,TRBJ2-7,CASSEYQGNYEQYF,TGTGCCAGCAGTGAATATCAGGGGAACTACGAGCAGTACTTC
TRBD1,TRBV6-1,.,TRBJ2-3,CASSEDRGSTDTQYF,TGTGCCAGCAGTGAAGACAGGGGGTCCACAGATACGCAGTATTTT
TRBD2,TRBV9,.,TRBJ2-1,CASSVVSSGLLNEQFF,TGTGCCAGCAGCGTAGTATCTAGCGGCCTCCTGAATGAGCAGTTCTTC
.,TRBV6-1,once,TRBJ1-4,CASLKGESGVEKLFF,TGTGCCAGCCTTAAGGGGGAGTCCGGGGTTGAAAAACTGTTTTTT
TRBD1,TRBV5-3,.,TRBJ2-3,CARSFWTGNTDTQYF,TGTGCCAGAAGCTTTTGGACAGGGAACACAGATACGCAGTATTTT
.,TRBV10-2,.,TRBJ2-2,CASSEPDRPPNTGELFF,TGCGCCAGCAGTGAGCCGGACAGACCCCCGAACACCGGGGAGCTGTTTTTT
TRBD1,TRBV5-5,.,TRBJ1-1,CASSPVTGVFTEAFF,TGTGCCAGCAGCCCGGTGACAGGGGTGTTCACTGAAGCTTTCTTT
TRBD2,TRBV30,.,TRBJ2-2,CAWSKGLAGTGELFF,TGTGCCTGGAGTAAGGGACTAGCGGGAACCGGGGAGCTGTTTTTT
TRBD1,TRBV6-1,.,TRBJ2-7,CASRPGQGPYEQYF,TGTGCCAGCAGACCGGGACAGGGGCCCTACGAGCAGTACTTC
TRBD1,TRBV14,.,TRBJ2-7,CASSRLPGQGLEQYF,TGTGCCAGCAGCCGCCTTCCGGGACAGGGGCTCGAGCAGTACTTC
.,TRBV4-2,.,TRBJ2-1,CASSQAGEASNEQFF,TGTGCCAGCAGCCAAGCGGGGGAGGCGAGTAATGAGCAGTTCTTC
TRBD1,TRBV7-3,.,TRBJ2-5,CASSPGGRRGTQYF,TGTGCCAGCAGCCCAGGGGGCCGGAGGGGGACCCAGTACTTC
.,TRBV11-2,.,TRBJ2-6,CASSSVGGGANVLTF,TGTGCCAGCAGCTCCGTGGGAGGTGGGGCCAACGTCCTGACTTTC
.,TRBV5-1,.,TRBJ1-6,CASSLTGLHSPLHF,TGCGCCAGCAGCTTGACAGGTTTGCATTCACCCCTCCACTTT
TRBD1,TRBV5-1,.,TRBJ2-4,CASSLWGQGDSSAKNIQYF,TGCGCCAGCAGCTTATGGGGACAGGGTGATTCTTCTGCCAAAAACATTCAGTACTTC
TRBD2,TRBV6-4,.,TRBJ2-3,CASSDSSGGATDTQYF,TGTGCCAGCAGTGACTCCAGCGGGGGGGCCACAGATACGCAGTATTTT
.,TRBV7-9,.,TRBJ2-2,CASSRILSGNTGELFF,TGTGCCAGCAGCCGTATTCTTAGCGGGAACACCGGGGAGCTGTTTTTT
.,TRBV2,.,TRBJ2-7,CASSRAAYEQYF,TGTGCCAGCAGCCGTGCAGCCTACGAGCAGTACTTC
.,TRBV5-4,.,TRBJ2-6,CASSLRVGNSGANVLTF,TGTGCCAGCAGCTTAAGGGTCGGAAACTCTGGGGCCAACGTCCTGACTTTC
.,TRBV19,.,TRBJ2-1,CARWLTYYNEQFF,TGTGCCAGATGGCTTACCTACTACAATGAGCAGTTCTTC
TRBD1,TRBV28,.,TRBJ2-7,CASSTPGQGASGEQYF,TGTGCCAGCAGCACCCCCGGACAGGGAGCTTCGGGCGAGCAGTACTTC
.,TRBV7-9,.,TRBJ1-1,CASSLIDLLMNTEAFF,TGTGCCAGCAGCTTAATTGACCTCCTCATGAACACTGAAGCTTTCTTT
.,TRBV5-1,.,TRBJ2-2,CASSGDVANTGELFF,TGCGCCAGCAGTGGGGACGTCGCGAACACCGGGGAGCTGTTTTTT
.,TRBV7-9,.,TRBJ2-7,CASSLGQGPPREQYF,TGTGCCAGCAGCTTAGGGCAGGGACCCCCGAGGGAGCAGTACTTC
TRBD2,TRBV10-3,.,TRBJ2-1,CAISESQVAGVQSSYNEQFF,TGTGCCATCAGTGAGTCGCAGGTAGCGGGGGTCCAGAGCTCCTACAATGAGCAGTTCTTC
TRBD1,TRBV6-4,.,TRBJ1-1,CASSERDSYTEAFF,TGTGCCAGCAGTGAGCGGGACAGTTACACTGAAGCTTTCTTT
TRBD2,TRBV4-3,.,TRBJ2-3,CASSQDLAGGPDTQYF,TGCGCCAGCAGCCAAGATCTAGCGGGAGGGCCAGATACGCAGTATTTT
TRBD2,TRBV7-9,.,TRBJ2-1,CASSLLTSGGRIRYNEQFF,TGTGCCAGCAGCCTTTTGACTAGCGGGGGTCGGATTAGATACAATGAGCAGTTCTTC
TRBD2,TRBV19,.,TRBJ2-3,CASSNPTSGGTDTQYF,TGTGCCAGTAGCAACCCGACTAGCGGGGGCACAGATACGCAGTATTTT
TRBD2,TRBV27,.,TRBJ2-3,CASCRGGASDTQYF,TGTGCCAGCTGCCGCGGGGGGGCCTCAGATACGCAGTATTTT
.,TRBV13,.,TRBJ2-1,CASSLMGPYNEQFF,TGTGCCAGCAGCTTAATGGGACCCTACAATGAGCAGTTCTTC
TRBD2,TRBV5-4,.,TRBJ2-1,CASSLPTSGRGNEQFF,TGTGCCAGCAGCTTACCGACTAGCGGGAGGGGCAATGAGCAGTTCTTC
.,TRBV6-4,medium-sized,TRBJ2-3,CASSASDGTDTQYF,TGTGCCAGCAGTGCTAGCGACGGCACAGATACGCAGTATTTT
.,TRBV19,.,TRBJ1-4,CASKMSGYEKLFF,TGTGCCAGCAAGATGTCGGGGTACGAAAAACTGTTTTTT
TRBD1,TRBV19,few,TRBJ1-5,CASRRDRDSNQPQHF,TGTGCCAGTAGAAGGGACAGGGATAGCAATCAGCCCCAGCATTTT
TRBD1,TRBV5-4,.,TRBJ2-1,CASSHDRGGRNEQFF,TGTGCCAGCAGCCACGACAGGGGGGGGAGGAATGAGCAGTTCTTC
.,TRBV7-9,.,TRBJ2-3,CASSLEGESSDTQYF,TGTGCCAGCAGCTTGGAGGGAGAGAGTTCAGATACGCAGTATTTT
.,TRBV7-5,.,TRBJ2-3,CVRSPAKDRGWTDTQYF,TGTGTCAGAAGCCCGGCGAAGGACAGGGGATGGACAGATACGCAGTATTTT